This T cell receptor (beta chain) was found in a study of blood T cells in healthy people across ages. Alongside a J-beta primer mix, a sample-barcoded 5' primer served in a second PCR lasting 7 to 11 cycles. With 12 random nucleotides, a template-switch adaptor tagged each individual cDNA molecule. TCRdb re-called the 5' RACE reads through MiXCR, storing one row per CDR3 protein. The data contain fewer than 700,000 distinct CDR3 sequences, roughly 48% of them singletons. All donors came from Russia, were Caucasian and healthy, and spanned ages about 6 to 90. Isolation per sample recovered at least 7 million PBMCs. A minimum of 5 micrograms of total RNA was extracted per sample. The sequence derives from a man at least 80 years old in good health. Sequences were obtained from blood.

CDR3 in amino acids: CASSLRNYEQYF. CDR3 bases: TGTGCCAGCAGCCTCCGAAACTACGAGCAGTACTTC. V and J are TRBV14 and TRBJ2-7, with D unresolved. The CDR3 extends over 12 amino acids. CDR1 is SGHDN, CDR2 FVKESK, per germline. V lost 4 bases to trimming and J lost 3 bases, with 7 bases between them. The full variable domain, in which reference TRBV14 and TRBJ2-7 provide the parts outside the CDR3, is EAGVTQFPSHSVIEKGQTVTLRCDPISGHDNLYWYRRVMGKEIKFLLHFVKESKQDESGMPNNRFLAERTGGTYSTLKVQPAELEDSGVYFCASSLRNYEQYFGPGTRLTVT.